These 27 T cell receptor beta chains were all obtained from the same sample, sequenced in a study of beta chain features in type 1 diabetes. The investigators reverse transcribed all of the isolated RNA, so they sequenced expressed TCRB transcripts. Using immunoSEQ multiplex PCR, the repertoire was profiled, and TCRdb retains in-frame clones only, with some absent. In the table there are some 230,000 clones, 9% to 10% of which are singletons. The source material was naive CD4+ T cells from blood. All receptors come from a woman aged 18-30 years in good health.

This clone has only a few counts. The V and J genes are TRBV7-9 and TRBJ1-2; maybe TRBD1 (5 bases). Germline assignment: CDR1 SEHNR and CDR2 FQNEAQ (reference sequence). This CDR3 is 15 amino acids long. V gave up 1 base and J gave up 0 bases, with 9 bases separating them. CDR3 amino acids: CASSLVVGANYGYTF. The CDR3 DNA follows: TGTGCCAGCAGCTTAGTCGTAGGGGCTAACTATGGCTACACCTTC. The entire variable domain, with the rest obtained from reference TRBV7-9 and TRBJ1-2, is as follows: DTGVSQNPRHKITKRGQNVTFRCDPISEHNRLYWYRQTLGQGPEFLTYFQNEAQLEKSRLLSDRFSAERPKGSFSTLEIQRTEQGDSAMYLCASSLVVGANYGYTFGSGTRLTVV.

J is TRBJ2-2 and V is TRBV2; possible D gene TRBD2, 5 bases. Between the trimmed V and J ends, which lost 6 bases and 1 base, there was a span of 9 bases. The CDR3 covers 14 residues. Germline CDR1 is SNHLY and CDR2 is FYNNEI. In DNA form, the CDR3 reads TGTGCCAGCAGCGGACTGAAGAACACCGGGGAGCTGTTTTTT. This gives the protein CASSGLKNTGELFF. Variable domain in full (rest from reference TRBV2 and TRBJ2-2): EPEVTQTPSHQVTQMGQEVILRCVPISNHLYFYWYRQILGQKVEFLVSFYNNEISEKSEIFDDQFSVERPDGSNFTLKIRSTKLEDSAMYFCASSGLKNTGELFFGEGSRLTVL.

Points on this clone: The same CDR3 also results from other DNA sequences found in this sample. This sequence joins TRBV30 and TRBJ2-7, with D maybe TRBD1 (5 bases). The CDR3 runs to 13 residues. Germline loops: CDR1 GTSNPN, CDR2 SVGIG (reference sequence). Trimming stripped 1 base from V and 0 bases from J, with 7 bases between. CDR3 bases: TGTGCCTGGAGTGGGGGCCTCTCCTACGAGCAGTACTTC. Translation gives CAWSGGLSYEQYF.

The gene calls are TRBV15 and TRBJ2-2, with D possibly being TRBD2 (7 bases). Germline CDR1 and CDR2: LNHNV and YYDKDF (reference sequence). The length of the CDR3 is 16 residues. V was clipped by 0 bases and J by 4 bases, with 12 bases between them. The DNA of the CDR3 is TGTGCCACCAGCAGAGATGGGGGGGCCATCACCGGGGAGCTGTTTTTT. Encoded protein: CATSRDGGAITGELFF.

This clone was recorded a few times. The genes are TRBV19 and TRBJ2-5, with 12 bases lining up with TRBD2. This CDR3 is 16 amino acids long. Germline lookup yields CDR1 LNHDA and CDR2 SQIVND (reference sequence). Trimming removed 5 bases from V and 4 bases from J; junction bases left unmatched: 8. The CDR3 nucleotides read TGTGCCAGTAGTCCCAAGACTAGCGGGGGCAGAGAGACCCAGTACTTC. This gives the protein CASSPKTSGGRETQYF.

The chain employs TRBV5-1 and TRBJ2-7, with D possibly matching TRBD1 (6 bases). The CDR3 loop spans 14 amino acids. Trimming pared 1 base from V and 2 bases from J, leaving 10 bases between. CDR1 and CDR2 (germline): SGHRS, YFSETQ. In nucleotides, the CDR3 is TGCGCCAGCAGCTTGACAGGGCTGGCCTACGAGCAGTACTTC. Its protein is CASSLTGLAYEQYF.

V usage is TRBV14 and J usage is TRBJ1-2; no clear D gene. In germline, CDR1 is SGHDN, CDR2 FVKESK. The V end lost 1 base, the J end lost 5 bases, and 11 bases lay between the germline ends. The CDR3 is 14 residues long. The CDR3 DNA reads TGTGCCAGCAGCCAAGTTCCCGGGTATTATGGCTACACCTTC. Residues: CASSQVPGYYGYTF.

This sequence joins TRBV5-1 and TRBJ2-5, with D unclear. The ends were cut back, 3 bases at V and 5 bases at J, with 17 bases in the middle. Germline assignment: CDR1 SGHRS and CDR2 YFSETQ. This CDR3 is built from 15 residues. CDR3 coding DNA: TGCGCCAGCAGCTCTCAAACAGTGGCTGGGGAGACCCAGTACTTC. Its translation: CASSSQTVAGETQYF.

For the CDR3, the DNA is TGCGCCAGCAAAGCCGGGACAGGGCTCTTTGGCGGGGAGCTGTTTTTT. It encodes CASKAGTGLFGGELFF. V and J are TRBV10-2 and TRBJ2-2, with TRBD1 matching 9 bases. This CDR3 has 16 amino acids. V was pared by 7 bases and J by 7 bases, with 13 bases of the junction left unmatched. Germline CDR1 WSHSY, CDR2 SAAADI.

This clone turned up a few times. V usage is TRBV7-2 and J usage is TRBJ2-5, with 7 bases that match TRBD1. The CDR3 totals 12 residues. Unmatched junction bases numbered 6, after V lost 1 base and J lost 13 bases. Germline-derived CDR1 and CDR2 are SGHTA and FQGNSA. The CDR3 loop reads CASSLEGAALYF. DNA for the CDR3: TGTGCCAGCAGCTTAGAGGGGGCCGCCTTGTACTTC.

The rearrangement joins TRBV5-6 to TRBJ2-2; a possible D gene is TRBD1 (6 bases). Between the trimmed V and J ends, which lost 2 bases and 4 bases, there was a span of 12 bases. The CDR3 has 15 amino acids. From germline, CDR1 is SGHDT and CDR2 YYEEEE. The CDR3: CASSFRGLGTGELFF. Here the CDR3 DNA reads TGTGCCAGCAGCTTTAGGGGGTTGGGCACCGGGGAGCTGTTTTTT.

This clone has a handful of counts. V gene TRBV6-6 combines with J gene TRBJ1-1, with D uncertain. Germline loops: CDR1 MNHNY, CDR2 SVGAGI (reference sequence). V lost 3 bases, J lost 4 bases, and 9 bases lay in between. The CDR3 is made up of 13 amino acids. CDR3 loop: CASSYPSRTEAFF. CDR3 nucleotide sequence: TGTGCCAGCAGTTATCCGTCCCGCACTGAAGCTTTCTTT.

The V call is TRBV15, the J call TRBJ1-5; TRBD1 is a possible D gene (5 bases). V lost 1 base, J lost 0 bases, and 16 bases lay in between. The CDR3 is made up of 18 amino acids. The germline CDR1 and CDR2 sequences are LNHNV and YYDKDF (reference sequence). Here the CDR3 reads CATSRGSGGAYSNQPQHF. The CDR3 DNA reads as TGTGCCACCAGCAGAGGATCGGGTGGGGCGTATAGCAATCAGCCCCAGCATTTT.

This chain joins TRBV4-1 and TRBJ1-6; 7 bases are a match to TRBD1. This CDR3 has 15 amino acids. V was pared by 2 bases and J by 5 bases, with 3 bases of the junction left unmatched. Germline-derived CDR1 and CDR2 are MGHRA and YSYEKL. In DNA form, the CDR3 reads TGCGCCAGCAGCCAACCTACAGGGGATAATTCACCCCTCCACTTT. Translation: CASSQPTGDNSPLHF.

The chain couples TRBV5-1 to TRBJ2-1; 8 bases map to TRBD2. CDR1 and CDR2 from the germline V gene are SGHRS and YFSETQ. V gave up 0 bases and J gave up 2 bases; unmatched junction bases: 4. CDR3 size: 16 residues. CDR3 amino acids: CASSLVGREAYNEQFF. The CDR3 DNA follows: TGCGCCAGCAGCTTGGTGGGGCGGGAGGCCTACAATGAGCAGTTCTTC. The full variable domain, with the rest looked up from reference TRBV5-1 and TRBJ2-1, is KAGVTQTPRYLIKTRGQQVTLSCSPISGHRSVSWYQQTPGQGLQFLFEYFSETQRNKGNFPGRFSGRQFSNSRSEMNVSTLELGDSALYLCASSLVGREAYNEQFFGPGTRLTVL.

Remarks on this clone: Other DNA sequences from this sample encode an identical CDR3 as well. The chain uses TRBV7-3 and TRBJ1-1, with D perhaps TRBD1 (5 bases). This CDR3 spans 13 amino acids. The V end lost 1 base, the J end lost 2 bases, and 5 bases lay between the germline ends. From germline, CDR1 is SGHTA and CDR2 FQGTGA. Here the CDR3 reads CASSLRGNTEAFF. CDR3 nucleotide sequence: TGTGCCAGCAGCTTAAGGGGCAACACTGAAGCTTTCTTT. The full variable domain, completed using reference TRBV7-3 and TRBJ1-1, is GAGVSQTPSNKVTEKGKYVELRCDPISGHTALYWYRQSLGQGPEFLIYFQGTGAADDSGLPNDRFFAVRPEGSVSTLKIQRTERGDSAVYLCASSLRGNTEAFFGQGTRLTVV.

The rearrangement uses TRBV5-1 and TRBJ2-2, with no clear D. This CDR3 has 14 amino acids. Trimming took 0 bases from V and 7 from J, leaving 10 bases between them. Germline V gene lookup returns CDR1 SGHRS and CDR2 YFSETQ. The CDR3 bases are TGCGCCAGCAGCTTGGGGTATATCGGCGGGGAGCTGTTTTTT. Translating gives CASSLGYIGGELFF. The full variable domain, in which reference TRBV5-1 and TRBJ2-2 provide the parts outside the CDR3, is KAGVTQTPRYLIKTRGQQVTLSCSPISGHRSVSWYQQTPGQGLQFLFEYFSETQRNKGNFPGRFSGRQFSNSRSEMNVSTLELGDSALYLCASSLGYIGGELFFGEGSRLTVL.

The CDR3 sequence: CASSFGTFPAREQFF. In DNA, the CDR3 is TGTGCCAGCAGCTTCGGGACATTCCCCGCCAGGGAGCAGTTCTTC. The chain combines TRBV7-2 with TRBJ2-1; D perhaps matches TRBD1 (6 bases). Trimming cost V 3 bases and J 10 bases, with 19 bases left between them. Germline V gene lookup returns CDR1 SGHTA and CDR2 FQGNSA. The CDR3 is 15 residues long.

This clone came up a few times. J is TRBJ2-1 and V is TRBV5-6; 8 bases line up with TRBD1. Trimming at V came to 2 bases and at J to 1 base, leaving 2 bases not matched to a gene. The CDR3 consists of 15 residues. The germline V gene has CDR1 SGHDT and CDR2 YYEEEE. DNA for the CDR3: TGTGCCAGCAGCTTAGGACAGGGATCCTACAATGAGCAGTTCTTC. Translating gives CASSLGQGSYNEQFF.

V gene TRBV18 combines with J gene TRBJ2-6, with D tentatively TRBD1 (6 bases). CDR3 length: 18 amino acids. Germline CDR1 and CDR2: KGHSH and LQKENI. Trimming left V 4 bases short and J 0 bases short, with 16 bases between. In DNA form, the CDR3 reads TGTGCCAGCTCACGAGGCCGGGACACGTTCTCTGGGGCCAACGTCCTGACTTTC. Its translation is CASSRGRDTFSGANVLTF.

The chain has TRBV5-1 and TRBJ1-2; 9 positions match TRBD1. V lost 2 bases, J lost 1 base, and 6 bases stayed unmatched. This CDR3 spans 16 amino acids. Germline V CDR1 and CDR2: SGHRS, YFSETQ. The CDR3 reads CASSFLQGAVNYGYTF. CDR3 nucleotide sequence: TGCGCCAGCAGCTTTTTACAGGGGGCCGTTAACTATGGCTACACCTTC.

The chain couples TRBV30 to TRBJ1-3, with D tentatively TRBD1 (6 bases). The germline gives CDR1 GTSNPN, CDR2 SVGIG (reference sequence). The CDR3 spans 14 residues. The ends were cut back, 0 bases at V and 1 base at J, with 7 bases in the middle. CDR3 in DNA: TGTGCCTGGAGTGTACAGGGTTCTGGAAACACCATATATTTT. Its protein is CAWSVQGSGNTIYF.

This clone has just a few counts. J is TRBJ2-5 and V is TRBV21-1; the table's D call of TRBD1 was not tested on the DNA. TRBV21-1 is a pseudogene segment. The CDR3 is 15 residues long. CDR3 loop: CASSNRTRARETQYF. The CDR3 DNA sequence: TGTGCCAGCAGCAACCGGACAAGGGCAAGAGAGACCCAGTACTTC.

In this sample, this clone turned up many times. V is TRBV13 and J is TRBJ2-3; 13 nucleotides match TRBD2. This CDR3 is built from 14 residues. Germline CDR1 and CDR2: PRHDT and FYEKMQ (reference sequence). Trimming cost V 5 bases and J 8 bases; bases outside gene matches: 4. CDR3 sequence: CASSRGTSGATQYF. In nucleotides, the CDR3 is TGTGCCAGCAGCAGAGGGACTAGCGGGGCTACGCAGTATTTT.

This chain uses TRBV2 with TRBJ1-5, with no clear D. Germline V lookup: CDR1 SNHLY, CDR2 FYNNEI. V was cut by 3 bases and J by 0 bases, with 9 bases left in between. The CDR3 spans 15 residues. The CDR3 region has the DNA TGTGCCAGCAGTGACACAGATATTAGCAATCAGCCCCAGCATTTT. Translating gives CASSDTDISNQPQHF.

The J gene is TRBJ2-1, the V gene TRBV30; 11 bases agree with TRBD2. V was clipped by 7 bases and J by 10 bases; unmatched bases: 12. The germline gives CDR1 GTSNPN, CDR2 SVGIG (reference sequence). The CDR3 sequence is 14 residues long. CDR3 coding DNA: TGTGCCTCCCGGGGTAGCGGGAGGGCCAGGGAGCAGTTCTTC. Protein: CASRGSGRAREQFF.

This clone was seen a few times. This chain uses TRBV25-1 with TRBJ1-2; a possible D gene is TRBD1 (5 bases). Trimming removed 3 bases from V and 4 bases from J, with 12 bases in between. There are 14 residues in the CDR3. Looked up from germline, CDR1 is MGHDK and CDR2 is SYGVNS. CDR3 coding DNA: TGTGCCAGCAGTGAGCCGGACATTATCTATGGCTACACCTTC. It encodes CASSEPDIIYGYTF.